This record looks at one TCR beta chain sequence and its context. These data come from a study of blood T cell repertoires in COVID-19. Study-level background: Researchers got acute and convalescent COVID-19 samples from the United States, Italy and Spain. The cDNA or gDNA used as material had been derived from T cells, B-cell-depleted T cells, or PBMCs.

Some clones are missing from TCRdb's copy, which holds only in-frame ones; the method was immunoSEQ multiplex PCR. The table lists about 130,000 clones, 88% of them singletons. Trimming at V came to 8 bases and at J to 3 bases, leaving 9 bases not matched to a gene. CDR1 and CDR2 (germline): GTSNPN, SVGIG (reference sequence). The CDR3 has 14 amino acids. The material sequenced was peripheral blood. This sequence joins TRBV30 and TRBJ2-7; TRBD1 agrees at 11 bases. The receptor was isolated from a man in his fifties or sixties with acute or convalescent COVID-19. The CDR3 protein is CAGPGDRGYYEQYF. CDR3 coding DNA: TGTGCCGGCCCCGGGGACAGGGGGTACTACGAGCAGTACTTC.